Given below is one T cell receptor (beta chain) in context. No antigen is known for it. This record belongs to a study of T-cell reconstitution after alpha-beta-depleted transplantation in children. Overall study findings and caveats: One year post-transplant, T-cell counts and diversity were largely derived from T cells produced anew. Where alpha-beta T cells came from about two months after transplant was reportedly several hundred expanded graft clones. Some patients showed high day-60 TCRbeta diversity, which derived from surviving recipient T cells and thymic progenitors.

Preparing the TCRbeta library involved the use of unique molecular identifiers. MiXCR, run by TCRdb on the PCR reads, gives a single entry per CDR3 protein. The repertoire holds more than 500,000 distinct CDR3 sequences, over 10% seen once, with about 14% in the top ten. Here the sequenced sample was PBMCs, mostly from graft donor cells, taken 180 days after TCRalphabeta/CD19-depleted stem cell transplant. The receptor was derived from a female patient aged 2 to 10 who had a stem cell transplant for aplastic anemia, so the T cells may come from the graft donor.

In nucleotides, the CDR3 is TGTGCCAGCAGTTTAGGAGGGCGTAGTTTTTACAATGAGCAGTTCTTC. Residues: CASSLGGRSFYNEQFF. The rearrangement links TRBV27 to TRBJ2-1; D possibly corresponds to TRBD2 (6 bases). This CDR3 spans 16 amino acids. Germline V gives CDR1 MNHEY, CDR2 SMNVEV (reference sequence). The ends were cut back, 2 bases at V and 4 bases at J, with 15 bases in the middle.